This section outlines one TCR beta chain sequence together with its context. V dropped 5 bases and J dropped 4; count of bases not matched to a gene: 9. Germline loops: CDR1 MDHEN, CDR2 SYDVKM. This CDR3 region has 15 residues. The table came from immunoSEQ multiplex PCR; TCRdb's copy has only in-frame clones and leaves some out. The sample has 120,000 to 150,000 clones, 80% to 85% seen once. These data come from a study of blood T cell repertoires in COVID-19. The rearrangement links TRBV28 to TRBJ2-5, with TRBD2 identical over 8 bases. The receptor comes from a man younger than 40 with COVID-19, enrolled during active disease. Specimen: peripheral blood. As DNA, the CDR3 is TGTGCCAGCAGTCACACGGGGGGGAAGGGAGAGACCCAGTACTTC. Its protein product is CASSHTGGKGETQYF. Together with reference TRBV28 and TRBJ2-5, the CDR3 gives the full variable domain: DVKVTQSSRYLVKRTGEKVFLECVQDMDHENMFWYRQDPGLGLRLIYFSYDVKMKEKGDIPEGYSVSREKKERFSLILESASTNQTSMYLCASSHTGGKGETQYFGPGTRLLVL.